The 15 T cell receptor beta chains below were found in one sample sequenced in a study of blood T cell repertoires in COVID-19. The protocol was immunoSEQ multiplex PCR, while the TCRdb copy is restricted to in-frame clones and leaves out a portion. The sample lists around 150,000 clones, over 65% occurring once. Sequenced sample: peripheral blood. Receptors were obtained from a man in his 70s with acute or convalescent COVID-19.

V gene TRBV4-1 combines with J gene TRBJ2-6, with 9 positions matching TRBD1. The CDR3 has 17 amino acids. Germline values: CDR1 MGHRA, CDR2 YSYEKL. The J segment lost 0 bases and the V segment lost 6 bases, leaving 6 bases of the junction unmatched. The CDR3 sequence: CASRPGQGRSGANVLTF. In DNA form, the CDR3 reads TGCGCCAGCAGGCCGGGACAGGGCCGCTCTGGGGCCAACGTCCTGACTTTC.

This clone was observed a handful of times. The chain joins TRBV28 to TRBJ1-2; D not resolved. CDR3 size: 13 residues. The V end was cut by 5 bases, the J end by 7 bases, with 14 bases between. Germline assignment: CDR1 MDHEN and CDR2 SYDVKM. The CDR3 region is CASSLPPPGGYTF. CDR3 nucleotides: TGTGCCAGCAGTCTCCCACCCCCCGGTGGCTACACCTTC.

The gene calls are TRBV9 and TRBJ1-3, with a weak D call TRBD1 (6 bases). Trimming pared 2 bases from V and 1 base from J, leaving 7 bases between. The germline CDR1 and CDR2 sequences are SGDLS and YYNGEE. The length of the CDR3 is 14 residues. CDR3 sequence reads: CASSVRGSGNTIYF. In DNA, the CDR3 is TGTGCCAGCAGCGTCAGGGGTTCTGGAAACACCATATATTTT. The variable domain in full, completed from reference TRBV9 and TRBJ1-3, reads DSGVTQTPKHLITATGQRVTLRCSPRSGDLSVYWYQQSLDQGLQFLIQYYNGEERAKGNILERFSAQQFPDLHSELNLSSLELGDSALYFCASSVRGSGNTIYFGEGSWLTVV.

The genes are TRBV11-2 and TRBJ2-7; no reliable D call. Trimming pared 0 bases from V and 2 bases from J, leaving 8 bases between. From germline, CDR1 is SGHAT and CDR2 FQNNGV. The CDR3 is 14 amino acids. The CDR3 is CASSLDQATYEQYF. CDR3 nucleotides: TGTGCCAGCAGCTTAGATCAGGCAACCTACGAGCAGTACTTC.

Concerning this clone itself: Other DNA sequences of this sample code for an identical CDR3. This CDR3 reads CASSPGSTDTQYF. CDR3 sequence (DNA): TGCGCCAGCAGCCCAGGGAGCACAGATACGCAGTATTTT. The chain links TRBV5-1 to TRBJ2-3, with D tentatively TRBD1 (5 bases). This CDR3 has 13 residues. V was pared by 4 bases and J by 0 bases, with 6 bases between. In germline, CDR1 is SGHRS, CDR2 YFSETQ.

V gene TRBV10-3 combines with J gene TRBJ2-1; D perhaps matches TRBD2 (6 bases). The CDR3 runs to 15 residues. V was trimmed by 4 bases and J by 1 base, leaving 11 bases between them. The germline V gene encodes CDR1 ENHRY and CDR2 SYGVKD. DNA for the CDR3: TGTGCCATCAGTGCGGAAGGAGGGTCCTACAATGAGCAGTTCTTC. This codes for CAISAEGGSYNEQFF.

The chain joins TRBV27 to TRBJ1-5, with D possibly TRBD1 on 5 matching bases. Germline loops: CDR1 MNHEY, CDR2 SMNVEV (reference sequence). Trimming removed 11 bases at V and 6 bases at J, with 23 bases between. The CDR3 spans 15 residues. For the CDR3, the DNA is TGTGCCCGCCAGCGGGGGGGGGAAAGGGGTCAGCCCCAGCATTTT. Its translation: CARQRGGERGQPQHF.

The rearrangement uses TRBV28 and TRBJ2-7; possibly TRBD2 for D (7 bases). The V gene's germline CDR1 is MDHEN and CDR2 SYDVKM. This CDR3 is built from 15 residues. Trimming removed 6 bases at V and 4 bases at J, with 19 bases between. The CDR3 DNA sequence: TGTGCCAGCAGACAAGGGGGAGGGGGAGAATACGAGCAGTACTTC. This codes for CASRQGGGGEYEQYF.

The V and J genes are TRBV10-3 and TRBJ1-5; 7 nucleotides align to TRBD1. The CDR3 loop spans 15 amino acids. Germline V CDR1 and CDR2: ENHRY, SYGVKD. After removal of 11 bases from V and 1 base from J, the junction contained 11 bases not matched to a gene. CDR3 protein: CAVQQGQGSNQPQHF. Here the CDR3 DNA reads TGTGCCGTCCAACAGGGGCAAGGGAGCAATCAGCCCCAGCATTTT.

The rearrangement joins TRBV10-3 to TRBJ2-3; D is unclear. Per germline, CDR1 ENHRY and CDR2 SYGVKD. This CDR3 spans 14 amino acids. Trimming shortened V by 3 bases and J by 4 bases, and 11 bases separated the two germline ends. The CDR3 nucleotides read TGTGCCATCAGTGACTACCGCAACCCAGATACGCAGTATTTT. Translation: CAISDYRNPDTQYF.

This clone ranks as medium-sized. This chain uses TRBV5-5 with TRBJ2-5; D is possibly TRBD2 (5 bases). CDR3 length: 15 amino acids. Trimming took off 5 bases at V and 3 bases at J, with 17 bases between the two ends. Germline lookup yields CDR1 SGHKS and CDR2 YYEKEE (reference sequence). CDR3 loop: CASSPAGTREETQYF. CDR3 nucleotide sequence: TGTGCCAGCAGTCCGGCGGGTACCAGAGAAGAGACCCAGTACTTC.

The chain links TRBV5-5 to TRBJ1-4, with TRBD1 matching over 7 bases. Losses at the gene ends were 4 bases for V and 7 bases for J; bases not matched to a gene: 10. From germline, CDR1 is SGHKS and CDR2 YYEKEE (reference sequence). CDR3 length equals 15 residues. CDR3 nucleotide sequence: TGTGCCAGCAGCCCGACAGGGAGTAAGGTTGAAAAACTGTTTTTT. This gives the protein CASSPTGSKVEKLFF.

The V gene is TRBV5-8, the J gene TRBJ1-6; D uncertain. Trimming left V 4 bases short and J 7 bases short, with 15 bases between. The V gene's germline CDR1 is SGHTS and CDR2 YDEGEE. The CDR3 sequence is 15 residues long. The CDR3 protein is CASSVSTRRNSPLHF. CDR3 in DNA: TGTGCCAGCAGCGTGAGTACGAGGAGAAATTCACCCCTCCACTTT.

The CDR3 DNA sequence: TGTGCCAGCAGTCTCGCAGATACGCAGTATTTT. As protein: CASSLADTQYF. The J gene is TRBJ2-3, the V gene TRBV27; the D is unclear. CDR1 and CDR2 from the germline V gene are MNHEY and SMNVEV (reference sequence). The CDR3 is 11 residues long. Between the trimmed V and J ends, which lost 5 bases and 4 bases, there was a span of 4 bases.

The chain combines TRBV4-2 with TRBJ2-1; 8 bases align to TRBD2. The V gene end was trimmed by 5 bases and the J gene end by 3 bases; junction bases not matched to a gene: 12. Germline CDR1 reads LGHNA; CDR2 reads YNFKEQ. The CDR3 is 17 residues long. CDR3 in amino acids: CASSSGSAGGHYNEQFF. The CDR3 nucleotides are TGTGCCAGCAGCTCAGGGAGTGCGGGGGGCCACTACAATGAGCAGTTCTTC.